The sequence of this TCR beta chain was determined in a study of OX40 agonist ivuxolimab in advanced cancers. Broader study findings: Part of the nonresponder group also had normalized T-cell clonal expansion that was low. Expanded clones tended on average to be more numerous among CD8+ T cells than CD4+.

Repertoires were generated with immunoSEQ multiplex PCR, while TCRdb's copy carries only in-frame clones and drops some. This table holds about 42,000 clones, approximately 86% found once. Germline V lookup: CDR1 SNHLY, CDR2 FYNNEI. The CDR3 covers 16 residues. V lost 2 bases to trimming and J lost 0 bases, with 13 bases between them. On this clone itself: Antigen specificity is unknown.

Sequenced material: CD4+ or CD8+ T cells sorted from blood, taken in a trial of the OX40 agonist ivuxolimab. The source of this sequence is an adult with an advanced solid tumor such as melanoma, head and neck, liver or kidney cancer. The gene calls are TRBV2 and TRBJ1-1; tentative D call: TRBD1 (5 bases). CDR3: CASSEPGRNMNTEAFF. The DNA of the CDR3 is TGTGCCAGCAGTGAACCGGGACGGAATATGAACACTGAAGCTTTCTTT.